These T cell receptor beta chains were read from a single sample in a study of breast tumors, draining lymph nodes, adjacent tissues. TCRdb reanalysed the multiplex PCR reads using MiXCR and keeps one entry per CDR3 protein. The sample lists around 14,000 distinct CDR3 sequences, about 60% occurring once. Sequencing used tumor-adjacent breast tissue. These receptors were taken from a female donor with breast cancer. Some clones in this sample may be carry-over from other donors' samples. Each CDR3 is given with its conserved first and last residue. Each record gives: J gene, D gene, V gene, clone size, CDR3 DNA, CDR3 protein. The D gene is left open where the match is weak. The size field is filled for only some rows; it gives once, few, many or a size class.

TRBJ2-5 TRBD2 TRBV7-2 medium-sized TGTGCCAGCAGCTTAACGTCTAGCGGAAAAGAGACCCAGTACTTC CASSLTSSGKETQYF
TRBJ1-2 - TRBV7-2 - TGTGCCAGCAGCTTAGTGATCGTGCCGAAAGGCTACACCTTC CASSLVIVPKGYTF
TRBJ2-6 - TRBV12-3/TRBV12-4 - TGTGCCAGCAGTTTTTCCGGGGCGGACGGGGCCAACGTCCTGACTTTC CASSFSGADGANVLTF
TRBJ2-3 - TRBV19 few TGTGCCAGTAGTATTGGGGGGCAGTACACAGATACGCAGTATTTT CASSIGGQYTDTQYF
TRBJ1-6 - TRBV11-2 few TGTGCCAGCAGCTTAGGGACAAGTAATTCACCCCTCCACTTT CASSLGTSNSPLHF
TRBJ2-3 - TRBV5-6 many TGTGCCAGCAGCTTGGAACAGGGACTCACAGATACGCAGTATTTT CASSLEQGLTDTQYF
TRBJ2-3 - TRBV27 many TGTGCCAGCAGTTTGTCGACAGATACGCAGTATTTT CASSLSTDTQYF
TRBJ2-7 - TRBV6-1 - TGTGCCAGCAAGGGCGACCCAGGGGACGAGCAGTACTTC CASKGDPGDEQYF
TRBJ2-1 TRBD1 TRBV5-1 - TGCGCCAGCAGCCCCTATGGACAGGGGGAGTTCTTC CASSPYGQGEFF
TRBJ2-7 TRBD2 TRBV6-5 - TGTGCCAGCAGTAGGGGAGGAGCGGGGGACTACGAGCAGTACTTC CASSRGGAGDYEQYF
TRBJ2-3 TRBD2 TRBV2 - TGTGCCAGTCACCTAGCGGGACGGGCAGATACGCAGTATTTT CASHLAGRADTQYF
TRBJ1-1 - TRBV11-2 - TGTGCCAGCAGCTTTAGTGGAGACTCTCGGGACACTGAAGCTTTCTTT CASSFSGDSRDTEAFF
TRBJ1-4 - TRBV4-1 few TGCGCCAGCAGCCAAGATGGTACAGGACCCAATGAAAAACTGTTTTTT CASSQDGTGPNEKLFF